The T cell receptor (beta chain) described here comes from a study of shared clonotypes between healthy human individuals. About the research overall: There were three CD4 naive, three CD4 memory, two CD8 naive and one CD8 memory plates per donor. Study results and caveats: Relative to memory subsets, naive subsets generally showed larger estimated richness.

This CDR3 has 15 amino acids. With V trimmed by 4 bases and J by 5 bases, 6 bases remained unmatched. CDR1 SGDLS and CDR2 YYNGEE come from the germline V gene. The data were produced by immunoSEQ multiplex PCR, yet TCRdb's version contains in-frame clones alone and is incomplete. Of 2 million to 2.5 million clones listed, roughly 92% are singletons. To note about this clone: Its target is unknown. This sample also contains other DNA sequences that code for the same CDR3.

This TCR derives from a young man in good health. Some clones in this sample may be carry-over from other donors' samples. J is TRBJ2-3 and V is TRBV9, with 11 bases that match TRBD2. The sequenced sample was naive CD4+ T cells from PBMCs. Noted subset: CD45RA+ positively selected. CDR3: CASSPGTSGGDTQYF. In nucleotides, the CDR3 is TGTGCCAGCAGCCCCGGGACTAGCGGTGGAGATACGCAGTATTTT. Together with reference TRBV9 and TRBJ2-3, the CDR3 gives the full variable domain: DSGVTQTPKHLITATGQRVTLRCSPRSGDLSVYWYQQSLDQGLQFLIQYYNGEERAKGNILERFSAQQFPDLHSELNLSSLELGDSALYFCASSPGTSGGDTQYFGPGTRLTVL.